These 29 T cell receptor beta chains were sequenced from one sample in a study of regulatory T cells in long-lasting Graves disease. Building the TCR beta libraries relied on iRepertoire HTBI primers, and CDR3 regions underwent Arm-PCR. TCRdb processed the multiplex PCR reads anew with MiXCR; each CDR3 protein has one entry. The sample yields hundreds of thousands of distinct CDR3 sequences, roughly 20% seen once. The time point here: persistent/refractory GD, antithyroid drugs over 5 years with positive TRAb. PBMC-derived RNA was used for the TCR library. Source: peripheral blood mononuclear cells (PBMCs), taken when the disease was refractory, from a patient treated with antithyroid drugs. The receptors shown here come from a female donor with Graves disease.

The rearrangement uses TRBV10-3 and TRBJ2-7, with TRBD1 matching 9 bases. The CDR3 is 15 amino acids. Germline V gives CDR1 ENHRY, CDR2 SYGVKD. V shed 6 bases and J 1 base; nucleotides not matched to a gene: 7. The CDR3 loop reads CAIRPGQGGSYEQYF. The CDR3 DNA reads as TGTGCCATCAGACCGGGACAGGGCGGATCCTACGAGCAGTACTTC.

This clonotype was seen repeatedly, ten times or more. This chain links TRBV6-1 with TRBJ2-7; D may correspond to TRBD1 or TRBD2 (5 bases each). The CDR3 runs 13 residues. CDR1 and CDR2 (germline): MNHNS, SASEGT. V was trimmed by 7 bases and J by 7 bases, leaving 17 bases between them. CDR3 sequence reads: CASTDGARREQYF. CDR3 in DNA: TGTGCCAGCACCGACGGGGCTCGTCGGGAGCAGTACTTC.

In its sample, this clonotype was seen many times. The chain employs TRBV12-3 or TRBV12-4 and TRBJ2-2; no definite D call. This CDR3 is built from 11 residues. The V end was cut by 10 bases, the J end by 4 bases, with 7 bases between. CDR3 DNA sequence: TGTGCCACATTTCGCACCGGGGAGCTGTTTTTT. Its protein is CATFRTGELFF.

The table lists this clonotype with a few counts. The rearrangement joins TRBV12-3 or TRBV12-4 to TRBJ2-2, with 9 bases that match TRBD2. The CDR3 loop spans 18 amino acids. V shed 6 bases, J shed 7 bases, and the junction held 18 bases outside the gene matches. CDR3 nucleotides: TGTGCCAGCAGAACCGGGACTAGCTTACTACCGGCCGTCGGGGAGCTGTTTTTT. Translating it yields CASRTGTSLLPAVGELFF.

The gene calls are TRBV24-1 and TRBJ1-2; D unresolved. V was pared by 1 base and J by 5 bases, with 7 bases between. Germline assignment: CDR1 KGHDR and CDR2 SFDVKD. The CDR3 runs 13 residues. CDR3 amino acids: CATSDFGGYGYTF. The CDR3, as DNA: TGTGCCACCAGTGATTTCGGTGGATATGGCTACACCTTC.

This clonotype was observed a few times. The gene calls are TRBV19 and TRBJ1-1, with D possibly being TRBD1 (5 bases). This CDR3 is built from 12 residues. Germline V gives CDR1 LNHDA, CDR2 SQIVND (reference sequence). The germline V and J ends were trimmed by 3 bases and 7 bases, with 9 bases remaining between them. CDR3 residues: CASSMGGVEAFF. The DNA of the CDR3 is TGTGCCAGTAGTATGGGGGGAGTTGAAGCTTTCTTT.

This clonotype came up many times. The genes are TRBV6-5 and TRBJ2-7; the D gene is possibly TRBD2 (5 bases). CDR1 and CDR2 (germline): MNHEY, SVGAGI. V lost 4 bases and J lost 2, with 9 bases in between. The CDR3 has 13 residues. This chain's CDR3 is CASSSHGTYEQYF. The CDR3 DNA reads TGTGCCAGCAGTTCCCACGGGACCTACGAGCAGTACTTC.

This clonotype was counted only a few times. The chain's CDR3 is CASSDRRRNTIYF. The CDR3 DNA reads TGTGCCAGCAGTGATAGGCGGAGAAACACCATATATTTT. The chain carries TRBV2 and TRBJ1-3; D remains unclear. V shed 3 bases and J shed 5 bases, with 8 bases lying between them. CDR3 length equals 13 residues. The germline V gene has CDR1 SNHLY and CDR2 FYNNEI.

A remark on this clonotype: A much larger clone sits a single nucleotide away, making a read error possible. The CDR3 is CAISESMGVGTKAFF. DNA of the CDR3: TGTGCCATCAGTGAGTCGATGGGGGTGGGCACTAAAGCTTTCTTT. The chain employs TRBV2 and TRBJ1-1; perhaps TRBD1 as D (5 bases). The CDR3 contains 15 residues. Germline V gene lookup returns CDR1 SNHLY and CDR2 FYNNEI.

The chain uses TRBV5-4 and TRBJ2-1; 12 bases line up with TRBD2. CDR1 and CDR2 from the germline V gene are SGHNT and YYREEE (reference sequence). V was clipped by 2 bases and J by 5 bases; unmatched bases: 2. The CDR3 length is 15 residues. The CDR3: CASSFGLAGNNEQFF. CDR3 DNA sequence: TGTGCCAGCAGCTTCGGACTAGCGGGGAACAATGAGCAGTTCTTC.

This sequence joins TRBV6-5 and TRBJ1-2, with a possible D match to TRBD1 (6 bases). V was shortened by 2 bases and J by 7 bases, with 11 bases between the two germline ends. In germline, CDR1 is MNHEY, CDR2 SVGAGI. This CDR3 is built from 13 residues. The CDR3 protein is CASSYLTGPGYTF. The CDR3, as DNA: TGTGCCAGCAGTTACCTTACAGGGCCTGGCTACACCTTC.

This clonotype was counted between two and nine times. This clone may be a read error of a much larger clone one base away. V is TRBV9 and J is TRBJ2-2; no reliable D call. The CDR3 is 12 residues long. Deletions cut 6 bases from V and 0 bases from J, with 3 bases between. In germline, CDR1 is SGDLS, CDR2 YYNGEE. The CDR3 is CASNANTGELFF. CDR3 DNA: TGTGCCAGCAATGCGAACACCGGGGAGCTGTTTTTT.

This clonotype was recorded at least ten times. The chain combines TRBV28 with TRBJ1-2; D remains unclear. The ends were cut back, 5 bases at V and 4 bases at J, with 17 bases in the middle. The CDR3 consists of 15 residues. Germline values: CDR1 MDHEN, CDR2 SYDVKM. The CDR3 here is CASSPQYRDSYGYTF. The CDR3 bases are TGTGCCAGCAGTCCGCAGTACCGGGATTCCTATGGCTACACCTTC.

The genes are TRBV27 and TRBJ2-7, with 14 bases identical to TRBD2. Looked up from germline, CDR1 is MNHEY and CDR2 is SMNVEV (reference sequence). The length of the CDR3 is 16 residues. The trim removed 5 bases at V and 4 bases at J, leaving 7 bases unmatched. The CDR3 reads CASSDSGTSGSYEQYF. The CDR3 region has the DNA TGTGCCAGCAGTGACTCAGGGACTAGCGGGAGTTACGAGCAGTACTTC.

There are a few counts of this clonotype. The chain has TRBV19 and TRBJ1-1, with unresolved D. This CDR3 is built from 11 residues. V was cut by 7 bases and J by 2 bases, with 5 bases left in between. The germline gives CDR1 LNHDA, CDR2 SQIVND (reference sequence). The CDR3 bases are TGTGCCAGTATTGGTAACACTGAAGCTTTCTTT. Its translation is CASIGNTEAFF.

There are a few counts of this clonotype. The chain couples TRBV9 to TRBJ1-6; the match to TRBD1 covers 9 bases. The CDR3 contains 14 residues. With V trimmed by 0 bases and J by 10 bases, 2 bases remained unmatched. The germline CDR1 and CDR2 sequences are SGDLS and YYNGEE. Here the CDR3 DNA reads TGTGCCAGCAGCGTAGCGGACAGGGGATCACCCCTCCACTTT. Its protein is CASSVADRGSPLHF.

This clonotype was counted at least ten times. V gene TRBV28 combines with J gene TRBJ2-5, with D tentatively TRBD2 (6 bases). Per the germline V gene, CDR1 is MDHEN and CDR2 is SYDVKM. This CDR3 has 15 amino acids. Trimming removed 4 bases from V and 4 bases from J, with 16 bases in between. The CDR3 DNA is TGTGCCAGCAGTTCCTCGATAAGGGGACTAGAGACCCAGTACTTC. Translated, it gives CASSSSIRGLETQYF.

This clonotype came up many times. The V and J genes are TRBV29-1 and TRBJ1-2, with a possible D match to TRBD1 (5 bases). CDR3 length: 13 amino acids. Germline values: CDR1 SQVTM, CDR2 ANQGSEA. V lost 7 bases and J lost 3, with 15 bases in between. For the CDR3, the DNA is TGCAGCGCTTTCGGGGGAAATCACTATGGCTACACCTTC. Translation gives CSAFGGNHYGYTF.

About this clonotype: Possible read error: a much larger clone is one base away. CDR3 DNA: TGCAGTGCTAGCGACGGGCCTAATGAAAAACTGTTTTTT. Residues: CSASDGPNEKLFF. The chain has TRBV20-1 and TRBJ1-4, with unresolved D. V lost 3 bases to trimming and J lost 3 bases, with 8 bases between them. This CDR3 is 13 amino acids long. CDR1 is DFQATT and CDR2 is SNEGSKA in the germline V gene (reference sequence).

A few counts support this clonotype. The chain uses TRBV4-1 and TRBJ2-7; D gene ambiguous. The CDR3 runs 13 residues. V was clipped by 6 bases and J by 5 bases, with 14 bases between them. Per the germline V gene, CDR1 is MGHRA and CDR2 is YSYEKL. Here the CDR3 DNA reads TGCGCCAGCAGGCCCGGTGACATTGACGAGCAGTACTTC. Encoded protein: CASRPGDIDEQYF.

This clonotype occurred a few times. The rearrangement joins TRBV6-4 to TRBJ1-1; 8 bases map to TRBD1. This CDR3 comprises 14 residues. Per germline, CDR1 MRHNA and CDR2 SNTAGT. The J segment lost 6 bases and the V segment lost 6 bases, leaving 9 bases of the junction unmatched. The CDR3 spells CASRFTGGTSEAFF. DNA for the CDR3: TGTGCCAGCAGATTTACAGGGGGAACCTCTGAAGCTTTCTTT.

This clonotype occurred many times. V gene TRBV28 combines with J gene TRBJ2-7; 9 bases map to TRBD1. CDR1 MDHEN and CDR2 SYDVKM come from the germline V gene. The V and J ends lost 1 base and 3 bases, in that order; junction bases with no gene match: 7. The CDR3 has 16 amino acids. Written as DNA, the CDR3 is TGTGCCAGCAGTTTATATCCGGGGACAGGGAACTACGAGCAGTACTTC. Translation gives CASSLYPGTGNYEQYF.

This clonotype showed up many times. The chain carries TRBV12-3 or TRBV12-4 and TRBJ2-5; D may be TRBD2 (5 bases). V was trimmed by 1 base and J by 1 base, leaving 10 bases between them. The CDR3 totals 15 residues. CDR3 DNA: TGTGCCAGCAGTTTAGGTAGCGTGTCCCAAGAGACCCAGTACTTC. This codes for CASSLGSVSQETQYF.

This chain uses TRBV7-2 with TRBJ2-5; the D is unclear. The J call may be wrong; the DNA end is better matched by TRBJ2-1. The CDR3 length is 16 residues. Germline assignment: CDR1 SGHTA and CDR2 FQGNSA. CDR3 bases: TGTGCCAGCAGCCAGTCCAGTCGGCTTACAACCAATGAGCAGTTCTTC. The encoded protein is CASSQSSRLTTNEQFF.

In its sample, this clonotype was seen a few times. This chain uses TRBV19 with TRBJ2-2, with D hard to call. Trimming cost V 7 bases and J 1 base, with 16 bases left between them. Per germline, CDR1 LNHDA and CDR2 SQIVND (reference sequence). The CDR3 spans 16 residues. CDR3: CASISERQQNTGELFF. Written as DNA, the CDR3 is TGTGCCAGTATTAGTGAACGGCAGCAGAACACCGGGGAGCTGTTTTTT.

This rearrangement joins TRBV11-2 to TRBJ1-1; D perhaps matches TRBD1 (5 bases). This CDR3 is built from 17 residues. Germline-derived CDR1 and CDR2 are SGHAT and FQNNGV. The V gene lost 7 bases and the J gene lost 4 bases, with 25 bases spanning the gap. The DNA for the CDR3 is TGTGCCAGCACCTACGGCCCGGGGAGGGGTTTAAGCACTGAAGCTTTCTTT. It encodes CASTYGPGRGLSTEAFF.

This clonotype was detected only once. The rearrangement links TRBV7-8 to TRBJ2-2; D uncertain. The CDR3 runs to 16 residues. V was clipped by 6 bases and J by 3 bases, with 17 bases between them. The germline gives CDR1 SGHVS, CDR2 FQNEAQ. CDR3 coding DNA: TGTGCCAGCAGGGGCCCTCCACGGCTAGACACCGGGGAGCTGTTTTTT. Encoded protein: CASRGPPRLDTGELFF.

The table lists this clonotype with a few counts. J is TRBJ2-1 and V is TRBV2, with 13 bases that match TRBD2. This CDR3 has 15 residues. J gave up 8 bases and V 6 bases, and 7 bases lay outside the gene matches. CDR1 SNHLY and CDR2 FYNNEI come from the germline V gene. DNA of the CDR3: TGTGCCAGCAGCCCGACTAGCGGGAGGCCCCATGAGCAGTTCTTC. It yields the protein CASSPTSGRPHEQFF.

This clonotype was found many times. The chain employs TRBV27 and TRBJ1-2; tentatively, D is TRBD1 (6 bases). The V gene lost 9 bases and the J gene lost 3 bases, with 11 bases spanning the gap. Germline CDR1 MNHEY, CDR2 SMNVEV (reference sequence). CDR3 size: 12 residues. CDR3 nucleotide sequence: TGTGCCAGTCAGGGGCCCCACTATGGCTACACCTTC. Translated, it gives CASQGPHYGYTF.